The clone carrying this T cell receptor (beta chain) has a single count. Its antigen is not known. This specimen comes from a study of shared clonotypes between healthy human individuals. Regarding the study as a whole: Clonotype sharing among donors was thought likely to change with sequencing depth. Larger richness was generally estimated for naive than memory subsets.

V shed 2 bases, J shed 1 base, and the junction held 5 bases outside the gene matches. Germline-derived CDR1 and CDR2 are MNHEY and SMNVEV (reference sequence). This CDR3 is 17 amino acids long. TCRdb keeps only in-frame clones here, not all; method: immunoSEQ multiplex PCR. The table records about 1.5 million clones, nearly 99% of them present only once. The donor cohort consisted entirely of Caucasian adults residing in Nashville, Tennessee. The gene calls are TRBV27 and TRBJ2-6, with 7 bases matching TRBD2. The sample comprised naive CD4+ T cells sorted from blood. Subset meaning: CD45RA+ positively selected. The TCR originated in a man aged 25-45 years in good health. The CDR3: CASSLTGGGSGANVLTF. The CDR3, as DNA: TGTGCCAGCAGTTTAACGGGAGGAGGTTCTGGGGCCAACGTCCTGACTTTC.